This entry describes one T cell receptor beta chain. Its antigen is not known. V dropped 5 bases and J dropped 2 bases, with 15 bases sitting between them. Per the germline V gene, CDR1 is MNHEY and CDR2 is SMNVEV (reference sequence). The CDR3 runs to 15 residues. This specimen belongs to a study of cytomegalovirus exposure and HLA in healthy donors. Study-wide background: The early release's HLA-typed donors yielded approximately 85 million unique TCRs. General observations from the study: A list of approximately 150 TCR beta chains associated with cytomegalovirus was given.

It was with 60 Vbeta and 13 Jbeta primers that the PCR ran. Only in-frame clones appear in the TCRdb table, and some are missing; sequencing was by immunoSEQ multiplex PCR. This sample carries 120,000 or so clones, roughly 86% of them seen once, and the ten largest clones take about 1.8%. The chain carries TRBV27 and TRBJ1-1; D not certain. The clonotype was recovered from a man between 18 and 35 years old in good health and CMV-seronegative. The sample was PBMCs. The DNA for the CDR3 is TGTGCCAGCAGTGCGGGCAGAGTTTTAAACACTGAAGCTTTCTTT. Its translation: CASSAGRVLNTEAFF.